This entry describes one T cell receptor (beta chain). This entry belongs to a study of T-cell memory formation after mild COVID-19. Study-wide background: In these data, TCR clusters were largely donor specific.

The germline V gene has CDR1 MDHEN and CDR2 SYDVKM. V lost 3 bases, J lost 11 bases, and 9 bases stayed unmatched. The CDR3 is 14 residues long. TCRdb analysed the 5' RACE reads with MiXCR anew, one entry per CDR3 protein. The repertoire holds approximately 260,000 distinct CDR3 sequences, with over 15% as singletons. Sequenced material: PBMCs or a T cell subset sorted from them (not recorded which). The sequence was collected from a man aged 18 to 29 who had mild COVID-19 (a few samples of this study predate the infection). Cell type and time point are not known. The chain carries TRBV28 and TRBJ2-4, with 8 bases lining up with TRBD2. This CDR3 is CASSFRSSGELQYF. CDR3 coding DNA: TGTGCCAGCAGTTTTCGGAGTAGCGGGGAGCTTCAGTACTTC.